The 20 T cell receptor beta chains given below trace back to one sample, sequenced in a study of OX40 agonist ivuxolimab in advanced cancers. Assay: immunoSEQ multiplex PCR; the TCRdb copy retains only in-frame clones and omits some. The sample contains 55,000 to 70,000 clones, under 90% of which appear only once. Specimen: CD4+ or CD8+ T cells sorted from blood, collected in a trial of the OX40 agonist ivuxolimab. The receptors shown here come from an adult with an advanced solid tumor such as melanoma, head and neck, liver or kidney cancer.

CDR3 sequence reads: CASSGTSLETQYF. DNA of the CDR3: TGTGCCAGCTCTGGGACTAGCTTGGAGACCCAGTACTTC. The gene calls are TRBV18 and TRBJ2-5; the match to TRBD2 covers 9 bases. Germline V CDR1 and CDR2: KGHSH, LQKENI. J lost 5 bases, V lost 6 bases, and 4 bases had no gene match. CDR3 length: 13 amino acids.

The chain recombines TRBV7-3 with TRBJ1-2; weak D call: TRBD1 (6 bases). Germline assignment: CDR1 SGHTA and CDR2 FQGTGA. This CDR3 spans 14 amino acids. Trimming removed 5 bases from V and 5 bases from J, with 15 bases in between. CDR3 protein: CASSPDRGVYGYTF. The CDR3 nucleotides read TGTGCCAGCAGCCCAGATAGGGGGGTGTATGGCTACACCTTC.

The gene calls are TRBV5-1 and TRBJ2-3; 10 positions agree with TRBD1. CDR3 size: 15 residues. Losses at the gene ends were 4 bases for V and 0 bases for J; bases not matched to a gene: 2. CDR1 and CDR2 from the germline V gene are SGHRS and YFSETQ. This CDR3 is CASSEGQGSTDTQYF. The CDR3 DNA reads TGCGCCAGCAGCGAGGGACAGGGGAGCACAGATACGCAGTATTTT.

The CDR3 DNA follows: TGCGCCAGCAGCTTGGAGCTAGCGGGCACCGGGGAGCTGTTTTTT. This sequence encodes CASSLELAGTGELFF. This chain links TRBV5-1 with TRBJ2-2; 8 nucleotides line up with TRBD2. The CDR3 length is 15 residues. The germline V gene encodes CDR1 SGHRS and CDR2 YFSETQ. The trim removed 0 bases at V and 4 bases at J, leaving 2 bases unmatched.

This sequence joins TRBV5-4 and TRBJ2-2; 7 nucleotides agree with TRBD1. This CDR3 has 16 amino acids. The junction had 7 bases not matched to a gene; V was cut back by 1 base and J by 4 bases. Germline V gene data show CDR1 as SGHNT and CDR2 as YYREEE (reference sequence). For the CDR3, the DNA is TGTGCCAGCAGCTTGCGTCAGGGGGTACTCACCGGGGAGCTGTTTTTT. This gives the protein CASSLRQGVLTGELFF.

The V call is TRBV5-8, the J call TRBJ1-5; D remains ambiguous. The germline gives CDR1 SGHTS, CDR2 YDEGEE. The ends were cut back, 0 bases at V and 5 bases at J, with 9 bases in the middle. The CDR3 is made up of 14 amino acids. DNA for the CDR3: TGTGCCAGCAGCTTGGGTAGGGTTTATCAGCCCCAGCATTTT. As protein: CASSLGRVYQPQHF.

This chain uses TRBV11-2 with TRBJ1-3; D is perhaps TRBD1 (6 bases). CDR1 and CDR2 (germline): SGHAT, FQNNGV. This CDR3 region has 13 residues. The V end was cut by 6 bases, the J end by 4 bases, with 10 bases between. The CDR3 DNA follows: TGTGCCAGCAGTCGAGACAGGGGAAACACCATATATTTT. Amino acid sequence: CASSRDRGNTIYF.

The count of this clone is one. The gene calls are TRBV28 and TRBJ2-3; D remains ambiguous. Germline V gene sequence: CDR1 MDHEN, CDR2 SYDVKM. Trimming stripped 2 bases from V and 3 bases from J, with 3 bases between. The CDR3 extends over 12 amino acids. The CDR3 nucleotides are TGTGCCAGCAGTTTACGTACAGATACGCAGTATTTT. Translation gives CASSLRTDTQYF.

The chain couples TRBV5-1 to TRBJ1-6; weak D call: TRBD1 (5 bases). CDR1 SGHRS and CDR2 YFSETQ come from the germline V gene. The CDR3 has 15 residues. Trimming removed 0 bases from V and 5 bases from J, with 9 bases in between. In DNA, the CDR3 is TGCGCCAGCAGCTTGGGACAGAATAATAATTCACCCCTCCACTTT. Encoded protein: CASSLGQNNNSPLHF.

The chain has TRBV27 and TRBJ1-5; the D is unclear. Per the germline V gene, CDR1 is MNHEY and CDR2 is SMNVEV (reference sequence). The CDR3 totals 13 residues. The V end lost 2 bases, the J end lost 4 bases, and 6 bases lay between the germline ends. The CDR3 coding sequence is TGTGCCAGCAGTTTAGAGGCTAATCAGCCCCAGCATTTT. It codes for CASSLEANQPQHF.

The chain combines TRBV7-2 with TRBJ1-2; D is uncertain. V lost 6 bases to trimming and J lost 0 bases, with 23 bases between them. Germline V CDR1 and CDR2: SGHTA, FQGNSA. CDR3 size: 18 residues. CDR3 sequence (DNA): TGTGCCAGCAGTCTAAATCCGGTACGCCCTCACACTAACTATGGCTACACCTTC. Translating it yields CASSLNPVRPHTNYGYTF.

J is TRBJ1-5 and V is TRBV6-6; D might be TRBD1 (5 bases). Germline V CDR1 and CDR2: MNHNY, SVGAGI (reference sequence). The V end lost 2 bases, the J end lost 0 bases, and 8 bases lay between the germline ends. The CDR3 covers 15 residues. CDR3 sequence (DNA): TGTGCCAGCAGTTACCTCCAGGGTAGCAATCAGCCCCAGCATTTT. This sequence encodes CASSYLQGSNQPQHF.

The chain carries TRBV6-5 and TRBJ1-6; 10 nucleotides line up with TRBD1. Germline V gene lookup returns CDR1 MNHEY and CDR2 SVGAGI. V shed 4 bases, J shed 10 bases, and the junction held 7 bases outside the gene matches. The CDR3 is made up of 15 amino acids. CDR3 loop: CASSSLGQGGSPLHF. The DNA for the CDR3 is TGTGCCAGCAGTTCCCTTGGACAGGGGGGCTCACCCCTCCACTTT.

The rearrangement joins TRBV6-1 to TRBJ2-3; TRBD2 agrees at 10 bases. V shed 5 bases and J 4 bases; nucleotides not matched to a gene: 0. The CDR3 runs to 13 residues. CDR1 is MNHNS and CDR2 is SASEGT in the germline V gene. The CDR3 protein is CASSSGGADTQYF. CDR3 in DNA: TGTGCCAGCAGTAGCGGGGGGGCAGATACGCAGTATTTT.

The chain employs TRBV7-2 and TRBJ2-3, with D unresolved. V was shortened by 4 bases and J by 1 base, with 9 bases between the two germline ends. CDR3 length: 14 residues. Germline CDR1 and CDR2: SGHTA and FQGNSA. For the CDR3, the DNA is TGTGCCAGCAGCTCACTTGGCCGCACAGATACGCAGTATTTT. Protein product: CASSSLGRTDTQYF.

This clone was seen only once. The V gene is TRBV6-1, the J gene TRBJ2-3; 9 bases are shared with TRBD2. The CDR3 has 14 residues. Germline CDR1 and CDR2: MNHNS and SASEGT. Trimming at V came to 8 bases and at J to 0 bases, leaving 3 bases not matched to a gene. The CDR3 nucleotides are TGTGCCAGCGGTACTAGCGGGAGCACAGATACGCAGTATTTT. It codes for CASGTSGSTDTQYF.

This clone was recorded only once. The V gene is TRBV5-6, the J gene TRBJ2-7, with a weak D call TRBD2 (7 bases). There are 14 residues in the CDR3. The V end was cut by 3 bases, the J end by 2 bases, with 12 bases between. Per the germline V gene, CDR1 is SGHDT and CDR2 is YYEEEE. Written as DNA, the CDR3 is TGTGCCAGCAGCTCCGACGGGGGGCCCTACGAGCAGTACTTC. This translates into CASSSDGGPYEQYF.

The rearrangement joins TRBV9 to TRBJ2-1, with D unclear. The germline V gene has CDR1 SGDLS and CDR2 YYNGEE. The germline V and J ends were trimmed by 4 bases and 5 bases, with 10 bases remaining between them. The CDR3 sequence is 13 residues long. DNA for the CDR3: TGTGCCAGCAGCTTCCGACTGAACAATGAGCAGTTCTTC. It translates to CASSFRLNNEQFF.

The CDR3 nucleotides are TGTGCCAGCAGCGTGGCCCAGGGGGCGTATGAGCAGTACTTC. Amino acid sequence: CASSVAQGAYEQYF. The V gene is TRBV9, the J gene TRBJ2-7; 8 positions agree with TRBD1. Germline assignment: CDR1 SGDLS and CDR2 YYNGEE. With V trimmed by 2 bases and J by 7 bases, 8 bases remained unmatched. The CDR3 is 14 residues long.

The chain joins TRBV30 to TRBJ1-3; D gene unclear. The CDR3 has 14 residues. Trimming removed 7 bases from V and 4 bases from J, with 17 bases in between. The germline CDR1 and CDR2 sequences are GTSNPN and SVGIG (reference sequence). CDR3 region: CASFGGNWGNTIYF. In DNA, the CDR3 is TGTGCCTCATTTGGAGGGAACTGGGGAAACACCATATATTTT.